The 24 T cell receptor beta chains below come from one sample, sequenced in a study of T cells in Graves' hyperthyroidism and ophthalmopathy. The TCR beta CDR3 regions underwent amplification using RNA transcripts as the source. The TCR CDR3 first-round RT-PCR relied on the HTBI primer set. From the multiplex PCR reads, TCRdb called clonotypes with MiXCR, one entry per CDR3 protein. The sample holds around 620,000 distinct CDR3 sequences, under 60% seen once. Sequencing used peripheral blood or thyroid tissue (not recorded which). All receptors come from an adult woman with Graves' disease, either hyperthyroidism or ophthalmopathy (not recorded which).

The chain recombines TRBV7-2 with TRBJ1-4, with D uncertain. The CDR3 is 14 amino acids. Per the germline V gene, CDR1 is SGHTA and CDR2 is FQGNSA. V was trimmed by 5 bases and J by 10 bases, leaving 17 bases between them. CDR3 region: CASSTHPTSGKLFF. DNA for the CDR3: TGTGCCAGCAGCACCCATCCGACTAGCGGAAAACTGTTTTTT.

The V and J genes are TRBV24-1 and TRBJ2-7, with 8 bases identical to TRBD1. Germline CDR1 KGHDR, CDR2 SFDVKD. CDR3 size: 13 residues. J was trimmed by 5 bases and V by 10 bases; bases with no gene match: 9. CDR3 residues: CATSGQGNDEQYF. CDR3 nucleotide sequence: TGTGCCACTTCCGGACAGGGTAACGACGAGCAGTACTTC.

V gene TRBV9 combines with J gene TRBJ1-2, with 9 bases fitting TRBD1. Germline-derived CDR1 and CDR2 are SGDLS and YYNGEE. This CDR3 comprises 13 residues. The ends lost 4 bases at V and 4 bases at J; junction bases unmatched: 2. CDR3 in DNA: TGTGCCAGCAGCACGACAGGGGGCTATGGCTACACCTTC. Protein: CASSTTGGYGYTF.

The chain recombines TRBV7-8 with TRBJ2-7; 7 bases align to TRBD1. Germline V gene sequence: CDR1 SGHVS, CDR2 FQNEAQ. CDR3 length: 13 amino acids. Trimming at V came to 3 bases and at J to 6 bases, leaving 5 bases not matched to a gene. The DNA of the CDR3 is TGTGCCAGCAGCTTGACAGGGTCGGGCGAGCAGTACTTC. This sequence encodes CASSLTGSGEQYF.

The chain has TRBV20-1 and TRBJ1-1; possibly TRBD1 for D (5 bases). The CDR3 is 15 residues long. Trimming shortened V by 3 bases and J by 4 bases, and 18 bases separated the two germline ends. Germline CDR1 and CDR2: DFQATT and SNEGSKA (reference sequence). The chain's CDR3 is CSASRGVWEGTEAFF. The CDR3 DNA reads TGCAGTGCTAGTCGGGGGGTTTGGGAGGGCACTGAAGCTTTCTTT.

V is TRBV7-2 and J is TRBJ2-7, with D possibly being TRBD2 (6 bases). Germline loops: CDR1 SGHTA, CDR2 FQGNSA. This CDR3 spans 14 amino acids. Trimming shortened V by 1 base and J by 3 bases, and 10 bases separated the two germline ends. CDR3 protein: CASSLGYGSYEQYF. Written as DNA, the CDR3 is TGTGCCAGCAGCTTAGGGTACGGGAGCTACGAGCAGTACTTC.

This clonotype was detected many times. The J gene is TRBJ2-7, the V gene TRBV4-1; D is unresolved. Germline CDR1 is MGHRA and CDR2 is YSYEKL. V was cut by 3 bases and J by 2 bases, with 14 bases left in between. The length of the CDR3 is 15 residues. The CDR3 loop reads CASSQPVARAYEQYF. CDR3 sequence (DNA): TGCGCCAGCAGCCAGCCGGTGGCTAGGGCCTACGAGCAGTACTTC.

The chain links TRBV2 to TRBJ1-1; D ambiguous. Germline values: CDR1 SNHLY, CDR2 FYNNEI. The CDR3 spans 13 residues. Between the trimmed V and J ends, which lost 10 bases and 2 bases, there was a span of 14 bases. The CDR3 region is CATGWTVNTEAFF. The CDR3 DNA reads as TGTGCCACTGGATGGACGGTAAACACTGAAGCTTTCTTT.

The rearrangement uses TRBV10-2 and TRBJ2-2, with D unclear. The CDR3 extends over 17 amino acids. The V and J ends lost 0 bases and 4 bases respectively, with 15 bases between them. Germline assignment: CDR1 WSHSY and CDR2 SAAADI. This CDR3 reads CASSESIFETRTGELFF. The CDR3 region has the DNA TGCGCCAGCAGTGAGTCGATATTCGAGACTCGCACCGGGGAGCTGTTTTTT.

This clonotype appeared a single time. The chain is built from TRBV9 and TRBJ2-5; D gene uncertain. This CDR3 has 14 residues. CDR1 SGDLS and CDR2 YYNGEE come from the germline V gene. Trimming stripped 3 bases from V and 1 base from J, with 10 bases between. CDR3 DNA sequence: TGTGCCAGCAGCGCCGGTGACGGCCAAGAGACCCAGTACTTC. This gives the protein CASSAGDGQETQYF.

The gene calls are TRBV12-3 or TRBV12-4 and TRBJ1-1, with TRBD1 matching 7 bases. The junction had 12 bases not matched to a gene; V was cut back by 10 bases and J by 4 bases. CDR3 length: 14 residues. The CDR3 protein is CAILGQAASTEAFF. The CDR3 region has the DNA TGTGCCATCCTCGGACAGGCGGCGAGCACTGAAGCTTTCTTT.

The count of this clonotype is one. The chain joins TRBV14 to TRBJ2-7; D possibly matches TRBD1 or TRBD2 (6 bases each). The V gene's germline CDR1 is SGHDN and CDR2 FVKESK. This CDR3 has 16 residues. Trimming took off 3 bases at V and 5 bases at J, with 20 bases between the two ends. The CDR3 DNA sequence: TGTGCCAGCAGCCAGGACTGGAGGAGGGGGTCTGACGAGCAGTACTTC. Protein product: CASSQDWRRGSDEQYF.

V usage is TRBV3-1 and J usage is TRBJ1-5, with D perhaps matching TRBD1 (6 bases). Germline V CDR1 and CDR2: LGHDT, YNNKEL (reference sequence). The CDR3 contains 17 residues. V was cut by 3 bases and J by 7 bases, with 22 bases left in between. DNA of the CDR3: TGTGCCAGCAGCCACGGAAAGGGGGGAAGATGGGGCCAGCCCCAGCATTTT. Translating it yields CASSHGKGGRWGQPQHF.

J is TRBJ1-6 and V is TRBV15; D is ambiguous. V lost 3 bases and J 1 base, leaving 13 bases between the germline ends. The CDR3 covers 17 residues. Germline V gene data show CDR1 as LNHNV and CDR2 as YYDKDF (reference sequence). In DNA form, the CDR3 reads TGTGCCACCAGCAGGCTAGCGGGAGGGTCCTATAATTCACCCCTCCACTTT. This translates into CATSRLAGGSYNSPLHF.

Many counts were recorded for this clonotype. The DNA of the CDR3 is TGCGCCAGCAGCCAAGATCCGTCCGGTTCACCCCTCCACTTT. Protein: CASSQDPSGSPLHF. This chain joins TRBV4-1 and TRBJ1-6, with no clear D. CDR3 length equals 14 residues. The V gene lost 0 bases and the J gene lost 9 bases, with 9 bases spanning the gap. Germline V gene lookup returns CDR1 MGHRA and CDR2 YSYEKL.

The chain links TRBV28 to TRBJ1-2; 9 bases fit TRBD1. Germline V gives CDR1 MDHEN, CDR2 SYDVKM. CDR3 length: 14 amino acids. The junction had 5 bases not matched to a gene; V was cut back by 5 bases and J by 4 bases. The CDR3 region is CASSPGTGTYGYTF. CDR3 coding DNA: TGTGCCAGCAGTCCCGGGACAGGGACCTATGGCTACACCTTC.

This clonotype has a handful of counts. CDR3 protein: CAISDGTVGYEQYF. The DNA for the CDR3 is TGTGCCATCAGTGACGGGACAGTGGGCTACGAGCAGTACTTC. The V gene is TRBV10-3, the J gene TRBJ2-7, with TRBD1 matching over 7 bases. This CDR3 has 14 amino acids. Trimming at V came to 3 bases and at J to 3 bases, leaving 5 bases not matched to a gene. Germline CDR1 is ENHRY and CDR2 is SYGVKD.

Of note for this clonotype: At one end, the junction sequence differs from germline, possibly due to a read error. The chain employs TRBV12-3 or TRBV12-4 and TRBJ2-2; weak D call: TRBD2 (5 bases). The CDR3 consists of 13 residues. The CDR3 reads CASSTVNTGELSW. DNA of the CDR3: TGTGCCAGCAGCACCGTGAACACCGGGGAGCTGTCTTGG.

The rearrangement uses TRBV7-8 and TRBJ2-2; 12 nucleotides match TRBD2. Germline assignment: CDR1 SGHVS and CDR2 FQNEAQ. This CDR3 region has 17 residues. J was trimmed by 6 bases and V by 5 bases; bases with no gene match: 10. The CDR3: CASSLGASGRVAGELFF. In DNA form, the CDR3 reads TGTGCCAGCAGCCTGGGGGCTAGCGGGAGGGTGGCCGGGGAGCTGTTTTTT.

The chain employs TRBV2 and TRBJ1-5; unclear D gene. Germline values: CDR1 SNHLY, CDR2 FYNNEI. The germline V and J ends were trimmed by 5 bases and 1 base, with 12 bases remaining between them. The CDR3 runs 15 residues. CDR3 in amino acids: CASSRDVGSNQPQHF. In DNA form, the CDR3 reads TGTGCCAGCAGTAGGGATGTGGGAAGCAATCAGCCCCAGCATTTT.

To note about this clonotype: One junction end does not reproduce the germline sequence, and a read error may be involved. This chain uses TRBV2 with TRBJ1-5, with 8 bases that match TRBD1. The CDR3 length is 14 residues. The germline CDR1 and CDR2 sequences are SNHLY and FYNNEI. CDR3 nucleotides: TGTGCCGGCGGGGCTCAGGGGGCGGATCAGCCCCAACATTTT. It is translated as CAGGAQGADQPQHF.

This clonotype was picked up many times. The rearrangement links TRBV24-1 to TRBJ1-5, with D unresolved. The CDR3 runs 14 residues. Germline V gives CDR1 KGHDR, CDR2 SFDVKD. V shed 5 bases and J shed 3 bases, with 10 bases lying between them. CDR3 region: CATSGHQLNQPQHF. The CDR3 DNA sequence: TGTGCCACCAGTGGTCATCAGCTCAATCAGCCCCAGCATTTT.

This clonotype was detected many times. The J gene is TRBJ1-1, the V gene TRBV5-6, with D unclear. CDR1 SGHDT and CDR2 YYEEEE come from the germline V gene. V was shortened by 2 bases and J by 4 bases, with 12 bases between the two germline ends. The CDR3 is made up of 14 amino acids. The CDR3 region is CASSFRRRITEAFF. CDR3 sequence (DNA): TGTGCCAGCAGCTTTAGGAGGCGGATCACTGAAGCTTTCTTT.

J is TRBJ1-2 and V is TRBV20-1, with TRBD1 as a possible D gene (6 bases). The germline V gene encodes CDR1 DFQATT and CDR2 SNEGSKA (reference sequence). This CDR3 comprises 14 residues. Trimming took off 8 bases at V and 2 bases at J, with 18 bases between the two ends. The CDR3 is CSFYDTDRNYGYTF. DNA of the CDR3: TGCAGTTTCTACGACACTGACAGGAACTATGGCTACACCTTC.